This T cell receptor beta chain was identified during a study of OX40 agonist ivuxolimab in advanced cancers. Study-wide background: Patients received ivuxolimab, an agonistic anti-OX40 (CD134) antibody.

This table comes from immunoSEQ multiplex PCR, and its TCRdb copy is limited to in-frame clones, with some not included. The sample consists of some 45,000 clones, about 86% of them appearing once. This CDR3 comprises 15 residues. The junction had 3 bases not matched to a gene; V was cut back by 0 bases and J by 4 bases. Germline CDR1 SGHRS, CDR2 YFSETQ. As concerns this clone: No antigen is known for it.

Points from the study as a whole: CD4+ and CD8+ blood T cells expanded clonally by week 6 at 0.1 to 3.0 mg/kg.

Autoimmune disease history or systemic immunosuppression was exclusionary. This receptor was identified in an adult with an advanced solid tumor such as melanoma, head and neck, liver or kidney cancer. The material sequenced was CD4+ or CD8+ T cells sorted from blood, taken in a trial of the OX40 agonist ivuxolimab. This rearrangement joins TRBV5-1 to TRBJ1-1; TRBD1 matches 10 bases. The CDR3 spells CASSLAGQGGTEAFF. The CDR3 nucleotides read TGCGCCAGCAGCTTGGCCGGACAGGGGGGCACTGAAGCTTTCTTT.